The TCR beta chain described here comes from a study of CD8 T cell repertoires and HIV-1 epitope variants. Looking at the study overall: Each of Twenty-five Gag and Nef epitope peptides stimulated a separate culture. Tested: three Gag epitope families, Nef HW9 and YT9. The baseline condition was 1M T cells left uncultured.

With respect to this clone: The antigen remains unidentified.

Clones were sequenced by immunoSEQ multiplex PCR, and TCRdb holds only the in-frame ones, with some missing. The sample holds fewer than 5,500 clones, around 65% seen once. The source is a male donor with HIV. The sample consisted of cultured CD8+ T cells derived from PBMCs.

CDR3 sequence (DNA): TGTGCCAGCAGCTTACAGGGGGGTCACGAGCAGTACTTC. Protein sequence: CASSLQGGHEQYF. V is TRBV6-5 and J is TRBJ2-5; 8 bases are shared with TRBD1. TRBJ2-7 explains the end of the DNA better; the J call may be wrong. The CDR3 is 13 amino acids. In germline, CDR1 is MNHEY, CDR2 SVGAGI.